This T cell receptor (beta chain) was recorded in a study of blood T cell repertoires in COVID-19 (dated by TCRdb to 2020 to 2022). The study in broad terms: Collaborator samples came from the United States, Italy and Spain and covered acute and convalescent phases of COVID-19. The prospective study material was composed of cDNA or gDNA derived from T cells, B-cell-depleted T cells, or PBMCs. Deeply sampled blood TCRbeta repertoires from subjects exposed to, actively infected with, or recovered from COVID-19 were included in the dataset. The repertoires were released in a freely available public database meant as a resource for research on the immune response to SARS-CoV-2. Samples came from the ongoing ImmuneRACE study (first 160 participants) plus 1,254 subjects from 6 global collaborators. Sample metadata almost always included a de-identified subject ID, COVID-19 status, age in years and sex. Where available, HLA class I and class II types were taken from metadata supplied by the sample provider and were not determined by assay-based typing.

Notes on this clone: Its antigen has not been determined. Base qualities are not provided; no much larger clone lies one nucleotide away.

What the work shows at the level of the full study, not this receptor alone: The amount of clinical and demographic metadata varied by source and participant and was provided uncurated.

The immunoSEQ Assay, a bias-controlled multiplex PCR, was used to amplify TCRbeta CDR3 regions from genomic DNA. As for how the authors treated the data: Within the assay, amplification of reference gene primers was used to estimate how many nucleated cells each sample contained. Sequence reads were collapsed and filtered to measure the absolute abundance of every unique TCRbeta CDR3 rearrangement. For each sample, productive Simpson clonality was calculated by taking the square root of Simpson's diversity index across productive rearrangements. TCRdb limited this immuneACCESS table to in-frame rearrangements with V and J called. A share of clones is missing; checked studies link under half to unresolved V genes, and the rest is unexplained. The V and J calls and clone size come from that table; D and trimming were worked out from the DNA. Within this sample are over 200,000 clones, with about 89% of them counted one time only. The top ten constitute approximately 9% of the sample.

Participants in the prospective study were enrolled through a virtual design, were aged roughly 18 to 100 years, and lived in approximately 24 United States geographic areas. In the prospective study, cohorts were assigned on the basis of participant-reported clinical history obtained from a screening survey and a study questionnaire. For ImmuneRACE Cohort 3, a participant was defined as recovered based on two consecutive negative NP/OP PCR tests, clearance by a healthcare professional, or resolution of symptoms. In the prospective study, whole blood, serum and a nasopharyngeal or oropharyngeal swab were collected from each participant by mobile phlebotomists. Prospective study participants could optionally give additional blood draws and questionnaires over a roughly 2-month period. Blood samples from the prospective study were shipped frozen or at room temperature prior to DNA extraction. From a lookup of the germline V gene (reference sequence), CDR1 and CDR2 are LNHNV and YYDKDF. The CDR3 measures 16 amino acids from cysteine to phenylalanine. The CDR3 DNA has 48 bases and is translated from base 1. Between the V and J ends, shortened by 6 bases and 3 bases respectively, the junction contains 21 bases.

Sample: PBMCs or T cells enriched from blood (not recorded which). This TCR derives from a man in his forties who had recovered from COVID-19. The chain joins TRBV15 to TRBJ2-7, with a tentative D gene TRBD2 over 7 matching bases. The CDR3 is CATSTGRRGGDYEQYF. Here is the DNA: TGTGCCACCAGTACAGGGCGGCGGGGAGGGGACTACGAGCAGTACTTC.